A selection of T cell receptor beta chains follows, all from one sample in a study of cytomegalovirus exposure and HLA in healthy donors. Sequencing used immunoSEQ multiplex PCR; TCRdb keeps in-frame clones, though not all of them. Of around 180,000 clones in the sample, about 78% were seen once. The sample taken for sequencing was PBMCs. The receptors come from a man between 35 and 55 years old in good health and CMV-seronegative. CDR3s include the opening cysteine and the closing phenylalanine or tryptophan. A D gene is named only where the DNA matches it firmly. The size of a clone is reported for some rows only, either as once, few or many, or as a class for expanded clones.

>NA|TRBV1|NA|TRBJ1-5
CTSSQEWGHQPQHF
TGCACCAGCAGCCAAGAATGGGGGCATCAGCCCCAGCATTTT
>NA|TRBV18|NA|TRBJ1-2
CASSPGGVEIYGYTF
TGTGCCAGCTCGCCGGGGGGGGTCGAGATCTATGGCTACACCTTC
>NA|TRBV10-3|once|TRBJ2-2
CAISESRGGELFF
TGTGCCATCAGTGAGTCACGGGGCGGGGAGCTGTTTTTT
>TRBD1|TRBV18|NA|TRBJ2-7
CASSPPIGQGGEQYF
TGTGCCAGCTCACCACCTATTGGACAGGGCGGCGAGCAGTACTTC
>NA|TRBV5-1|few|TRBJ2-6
CASSWGVSGANVLTF
TGCGCCAGCAGCTGGGGGGTTTCTGGGGCCAACGTCCTGACTTTC
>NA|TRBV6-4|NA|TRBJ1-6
CASPADRFSSYNSPLHF
TGTGCCAGCCCTGCGGACAGATTTAGCTCCTATAATTCACCCCTCCACTTT
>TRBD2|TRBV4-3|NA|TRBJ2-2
CASSHPREANTGELFF
TGCGCCAGCAGCCACCCCCGGGAGGCAAACACCGGGGAGCTGTTTTTT
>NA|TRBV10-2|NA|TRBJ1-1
CASSLAGEGAEAFF
TGCGCCAGCAGCTTGGCCGGAGAAGGGGCTGAAGCTTTCTTT
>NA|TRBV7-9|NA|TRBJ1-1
CASRMGSMNTEAFF
TGTGCCAGCAGGATGGGGAGCATGAACACTGAAGCTTTCTTT
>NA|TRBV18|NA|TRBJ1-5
CASSGAPDQPQHF
TGTGCCAGCTCAGGGGCTCCGGATCAGCCCCAGCATTTT
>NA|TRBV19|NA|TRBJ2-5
CASSLRGGNWETQYF
TGTGCCAGTAGCCTTAGGGGGGGTAACTGGGAGACCCAGTACTTC
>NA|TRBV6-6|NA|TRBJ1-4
CASSDSQGQKLFF
TGTGCCAGCAGCGATTCACAGGGTCAAAAACTGTTTTTT
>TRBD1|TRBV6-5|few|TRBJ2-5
CASSYGRGSETQYF
TGTGCCAGCAGTTACGGCAGGGGGTCGGAGACCCAGTACTTC
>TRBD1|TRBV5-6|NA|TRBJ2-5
CASSLRQGRETQYF
TGTGCCAGCAGCCTCCGACAGGGACGAGAGACCCAGTACTTC
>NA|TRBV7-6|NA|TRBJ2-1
CASSLAPDNEQFF
TGTGCCAGCAGCTTAGCCCCCGACAATGAGCAGTTCTTC
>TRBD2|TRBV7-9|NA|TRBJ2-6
CASAGVGGANVLTF
TGTGCCAGCGCGGGGGTAGGTGGGGCCAACGTCCTGACTTTC
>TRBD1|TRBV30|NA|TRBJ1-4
CAWSQGDTYEKLFF
TGTGCCTGGAGCCAGGGGGACACCTATGAAAAACTGTTTTTT
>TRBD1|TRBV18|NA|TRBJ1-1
CASSRGQGGTEAFF
TGTGCCAGCTCGCGGGGACAGGGAGGTACTGAAGCTTTCTTT
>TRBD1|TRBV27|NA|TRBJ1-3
CASSPQGVSGNTIYF
TGTGCCAGCAGTCCCCAGGGGGTATCTGGAAACACCATATATTTT
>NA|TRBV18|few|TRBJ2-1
CASSPGGLALYNEQFF
TGTGCCAGCTCACCAGGTGGTCTAGCGCTCTACAATGAGCAGTTCTTC
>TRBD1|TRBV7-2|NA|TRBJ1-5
CASSLGGGQPQHF
TGTGCCAGCAGCTTAGGAGGGGGCCAGCCCCAGCATTTT
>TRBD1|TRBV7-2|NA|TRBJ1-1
CASSRQGNTEAFF
TGTGCCAGCAGCAGACAGGGGAACACTGAAGCTTTCTTT
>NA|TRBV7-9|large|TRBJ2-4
CASSSSRDTRTKNIQYF
TGTGCCAGCAGCTCATCCCGGGACACCCGGACCAAAAACATTCAGTACTTC
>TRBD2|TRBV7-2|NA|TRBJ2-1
CASSLPSGGPYSSYNEQFF
TGTGCCAGCAGCTTACCTAGCGGGGGCCCTTATAGCTCCTACAATGAGCAGTTCTTC
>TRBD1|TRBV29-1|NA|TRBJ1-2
CSVSGGDRGIYGYTF
TGCAGCGTTAGTGGCGGGGACAGGGGTATCTATGGCTACACCTTC
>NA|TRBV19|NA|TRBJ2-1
CASSIMPSSYNEQFF
TGTGCCAGTAGTATAATGCCTAGCTCCTACAATGAGCAGTTCTTC
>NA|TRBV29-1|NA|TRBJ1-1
CSVRTRGLTEAFF
TGCAGCGTCCGAACGCGGGGTTTGACTGAAGCTTTCTTT
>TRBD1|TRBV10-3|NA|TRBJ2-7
CAISESRTGKNEQYF
TGTGCCATCAGTGAGTCGAGGACAGGGAAAAACGAGCAGTACTTC
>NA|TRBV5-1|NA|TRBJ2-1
CASSFFGPGDNEQFF
TGCGCCAGCAGCTTCTTTGGCCCTGGAGACAATGAGCAGTTCTTC
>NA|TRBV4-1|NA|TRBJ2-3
CASSQGARGDTQYF
TGCGCCAGCAGCCAAGGGGCCAGGGGAGATACGCAGTATTTT
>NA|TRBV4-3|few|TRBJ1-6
CASSQDLEASPLHF
TGCGCCAGCAGCCAAGATTTGGAGGCGTCCCCCCTCCACTTT
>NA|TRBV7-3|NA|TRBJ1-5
CASSLDGAAGQPQHF
TGTGCCAGCAGCTTAGACGGAGCCGCCGGTCAGCCCCAGCATTTT
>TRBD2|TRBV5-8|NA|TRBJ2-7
CASTPRGDEQYF
TGTGCCAGCACTCCTCGGGGGGACGAGCAGTACTTC
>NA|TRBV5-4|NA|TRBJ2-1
CASTLYGEQFF
TGTGCCAGCACCCTTTACGGTGAGCAGTTCTTC
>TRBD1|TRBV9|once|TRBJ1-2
CASSVVGTGGVYGYTF
TGTGCCAGCAGCGTAGTGGGGACAGGGGGTGTCTATGGCTACACCTTC
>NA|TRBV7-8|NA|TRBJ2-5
CASSNLRETQYF
TGTGCCAGCAGCAACCTTAGAGAGACCCAGTACTTC
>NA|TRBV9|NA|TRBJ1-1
CASSVGGGSNTEAFF
TGTGCCAGCAGCGTAGGAGGCGGTTCTAACACTGAAGCTTTCTTT
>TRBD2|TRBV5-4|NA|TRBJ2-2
CASSFAIGGYGELFF
TGTGCCAGCAGCTTCGCGATCGGGGGGTACGGGGAGCTGTTTTTT
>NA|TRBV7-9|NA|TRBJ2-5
CSSSLSERQSYF
TGTTCCAGCAGCTTATCCGAGCGACAGTCGTACTTC
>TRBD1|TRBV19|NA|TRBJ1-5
CASSPRTGGSRQPQHF
TGTGCCAGTAGTCCCAGGACAGGGGGCTCTCGACAGCCCCAGCATTTT
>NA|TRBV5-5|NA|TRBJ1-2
CASSLWGLNYGYTF
TGTGCCAGCAGCTTGTGGGGACTGAACTATGGCTACACCTTC